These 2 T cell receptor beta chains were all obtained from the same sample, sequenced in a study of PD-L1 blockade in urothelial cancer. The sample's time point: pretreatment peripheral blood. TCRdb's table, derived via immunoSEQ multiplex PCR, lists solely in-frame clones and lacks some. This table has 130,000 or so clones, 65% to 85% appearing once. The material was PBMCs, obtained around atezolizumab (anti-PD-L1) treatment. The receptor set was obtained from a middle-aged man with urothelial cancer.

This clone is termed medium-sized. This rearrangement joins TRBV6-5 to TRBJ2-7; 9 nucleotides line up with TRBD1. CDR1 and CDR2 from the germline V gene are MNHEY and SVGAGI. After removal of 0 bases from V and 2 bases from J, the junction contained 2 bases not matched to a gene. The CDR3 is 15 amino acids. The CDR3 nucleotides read TGTGCCAGCAGTTACTCGGGACAGGGAGCCTACGAGCAGTACTTC. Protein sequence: CASSYSGQGAYEQYF.

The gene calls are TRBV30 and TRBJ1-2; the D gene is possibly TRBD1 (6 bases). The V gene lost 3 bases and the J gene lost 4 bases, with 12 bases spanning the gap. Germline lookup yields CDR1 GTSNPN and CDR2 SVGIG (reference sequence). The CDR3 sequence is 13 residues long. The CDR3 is CAWSWDMAYGYTF. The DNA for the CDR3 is TGTGCCTGGAGCTGGGACATGGCCTATGGCTACACCTTC.